The rows below give T cell receptor beta chains drawn from one sample of a study of blood T cell repertoires in COVID-19. Profiled with immunoSEQ multiplex PCR; TCRdb holds only in-frame clones, not every one. The sample carries approximately 180,000 clones, around 85% recorded once. Sequencing was performed on peripheral blood. Receptor source: a human donor with active or convalescent COVID-19. The donor label of this sample is uncertain. Each CDR3 is given with its conserved first and last residue. The D gene is left open where the match is weak. Part of the rows lack a size; the others show once, few, many or a class for expanded clones.

j_call d_call clone_size v_call cdr3_nt cdr3_aa
TRBJ1-2 TRBD1 NA TRBV3-1/TRBV3-2 TGTGCCAGCAGCCAAAGGGGGCACACAACCTATGGCTACACCTTC CASSQRGHTTYGYTF
TRBJ2-7 TRBD1 NA TRBV10-3 TGTGCCATCAGCAAGACAGGGGGCGTTTACGAGCAGTACTTC CAISKTGGVYEQYF
TRBJ2-1 TRBD1 NA TRBV7-3 TGTGCCAGCAGCCTAGGGGGCAATTATGGGGAGCAGTTCTTC CASSLGGNYGEQFF
TRBJ1-2 TRBD1 once TRBV29-1 TGCAGCGTTGAATCTATGATCCCGGACAGGGGAGTACTCGGCTACACCTTC CSVESMIPDRGVLGYTF
TRBJ2-4 TRBD1 once TRBV19 TGTGCCAGTACGCAACTCGGAGGGACAGGGGGTGGAAACATTCAGTACTTC CASTQLGGTGGGNIQYF
TRBJ2-3 NA NA TRBV5-1 TGCGCCAGCAGCAACGTCGCGGGCAAAGATACGCAGTATTTT CASSNVAGKDTQYF
TRBJ1-5 NA NA TRBV6-2/TRBV6-3 TGTGCCAGCAGCCACTTACAGCCCCAGCATTTT CASSHLQPQHF
TRBJ2-5 NA NA TRBV5-4 TGTGCCAGCAGCCAGGGACTGGCCCAAGAGACCCAGTACTTC CASSQGLAQETQYF
TRBJ2-3 NA NA TRBV7-9 TGTGCCAGCAGCTTGCGGGACGCCGGAGGTGATACGCAGTATTTT CASSLRDAGGDTQYF
TRBJ2-2 NA NA TRBV10-3 TGTGCCATCAGTGAAACGTCTGGAGGCCCCACCGGGGAGCTGTTTTTT CAISETSGGPTGELFF
TRBJ2-1 NA NA TRBV27 TGTGCCAGCAGTCCCGGGAGTTACAATGAGCAGTTCTTC CASSPGSYNEQFF
TRBJ2-7 TRBD2 NA TRBV23-1 TGCGCCAGCAGTTTATCCGGGGGGGCCCTATTCTACGAGCAGTACTTC CASSLSGGALFYEQYF
TRBJ2-1 NA NA TRBV6-2/TRBV6-3 TGTGCCAGCAGCAGTAGACAGAGTGGGAATGAGCAGTTCTTC CASSSRQSGNEQFF
TRBJ2-3 TRBD2 NA TRBV19 TGTGCCAGTACCCCGAGCGGGAGGGCAGATACGCAGTATTTT CASTPSGRADTQYF
TRBJ2-7 NA NA TRBV14 TGTGCCAGCAGCCAGATTGACGGGACCTACGAGCAGTACTTC CASSQIDGTYEQYF
TRBJ2-5 NA NA TRBV12-5 TGTGCTAGTGGCCTATCCTCCGAGACCCAGTACTTC CASGLSSETQYF
TRBJ2-5 NA NA TRBV7-6 TGTGCCAGCAGCTTCTTCCGCGGTTCCCCGGGAGAGACCCAGTACTTC CASSFFRGSPGETQYF
TRBJ1-5 TRBD1 NA TRBV12-3/TRBV12-4 TGTGCCAGCAGGCGGACAGGGGGGCAGCCCCAGCATTTT CASRRTGGQPQHF
TRBJ1-5 TRBD1 NA TRBV4-3 TGCGCCAGCAGCCAATCGACAGGGCTTAGCAATCAGCCCCAGCATTTT CASSQSTGLSNQPQHF
TRBJ2-3 TRBD2 once TRBV6-2/TRBV6-3 TGTGCCAGCAGTTCATCTAGCGGGGGGGCCCCAGATACGCAGTATTTT CASSSSSGGAPDTQYF
TRBJ1-1 NA NA TRBV6-5 TGTGCCAGCACTACCGAGCCGGCGGGGAACACTGAAGCTTTCTTT CASTTEPAGNTEAFF
TRBJ1-1 NA NA TRBV5-6 TGTGCCAGCAGCTCCCGGATGGGCTCCGAAACCCCTTACACTGAAGCTTTCTTT CASSSRMGSETPYTEAFF
TRBJ2-1 NA NA TRBV4-2 TGTGCCAGCAGCCAAGAAATGGCCGGGTCGGTGGTCGGGGAGCAGTTCTTC CASSQEMAGSVVGEQFF
TRBJ1-3 TRBD1 few TRBV27 TGTGCCAGCAAGACAGGGTTTTCTGGAAACACCATATATTTT CASKTGFSGNTIYF
TRBJ2-3 NA NA TRBV27 TGTGCCAGCAGTACAAGGACATTGGGCCTGTATTTT CASSTRTLGLYF
TRBJ2-7 TRBD1 NA TRBV5-6 TGTGCCAGCAGCTTCCAGGGGGCCTACGAGCAGTACTTC CASSFQGAYEQYF
TRBJ2-3 NA NA TRBV4-1 TGCGCCAGCAGCCAAGAGGGCGGGAGCACAGATACGCAGTATTTT CASSQEGGSTDTQYF
TRBJ1-2 NA NA TRBV6-7 TGTGCCATACCGAGGGACACAAGGGGTAATGGCTACACCTTC CAIPRDTRGNGYTF
TRBJ2-3 TRBD2 NA TRBV19 TGTGCCAGTACCCCGACTAGCGGGGGTAGCACAGATACGCAGTATTTT CASTPTSGGSTDTQYF
TRBJ2-3 TRBD2 NA TRBV29-1 TGCAGCGTTGGGCTAGCGGAGAGGGGTACGCAGTATTTT CSVGLAERGTQYF
TRBJ2-5 NA NA TRBV6-2/TRBV6-3 TGTGCCAGCAGTTACGGTCCCCTAGACGTCCAAGAGACCCAGTACTTC CASSYGPLDVQETQYF
TRBJ1-2 TRBD1 NA TRBV7-6 TGTGCCAGCAGCTTGACCGGGACAGGGGTAGGCTACACCTTC CASSLTGTGVGYTF
TRBJ1-2 TRBD1 NA TRBV4-1 TGCGCCAGCAGCCAACCTCTGGACAGGGACTATGGCTACACCTTC CASSQPLDRDYGYTF
TRBJ2-3 NA NA TRBV27 TGTGCCAGCAGAACGCAGGCAGATACGCAGTATTTT CASRTQADTQYF
TRBJ2-7 NA NA TRBV1 TGCACCAGCAGCCCTGGGCTAGCGGGAGTCTTAGGCTACGAGCAGTACTTC CTSSPGLAGVLGYEQYF
TRBJ2-5 TRBD2 NA TRBV7-9 TGTGCCAGCAGCTTAGCAACTAGCGGGGGCTGGGAAGAGACCCAGTACTTC CASSLATSGGWEETQYF
TRBJ2-3 TRBD1 NA TRBV11-2 TGTGCCAGCAGCTTAGGACAGGGGCAACCATTAACAGATACGCAGTATTTT CASSLGQGQPLTDTQYF
TRBJ2-7 TRBD2 few TRBV4-3 TGCGCCAGCAGCCAAGAGGGGAGGGGCGGCGAGCAGTACTTC CASSQEGRGGEQYF
TRBJ1-5 NA once TRBV28 TGTGCCAGCAGAACTCTGGACAGTGTCCCAAATCAGCCCCAGCATTTT CASRTLDSVPNQPQHF
TRBJ2-2 NA NA TRBV7-3 TGTGCCAGCAGCTACGACTTAACCGGGGAGCTGTTTTTT CASSYDLTGELFF
TRBJ1-1 NA NA TRBV5-4 TGTGCCAGCAAGGCCGGCATCGGGTCCACTGAAGCTTTCTTT CASKAGIGSTEAFF
TRBJ2-3 TRBD2 once TRBV15 TGTGCCACCAGCAGAGGGGATAGCGGGAGGGCCACAGATACGCAGTATTTT CATSRGDSGRATDTQYF
TRBJ2-5 NA NA TRBV4-2 TGTGCCAGCAGCCTGGAAGCGGGCCCAGAGACCCAGTACTTC CASSLEAGPETQYF
TRBJ2-7 TRBD1 NA TRBV5-6 TGTGCCAGCAGCTTGAGGGACAGGGGCGAGCAGTACTTC CASSLRDRGEQYF
TRBJ2-5 TRBD2 NA TRBV10-3 TGTGCCATCAAAGCTAGCGGGGGCCTTCAAGAGACCCAGTACTTC CAIKASGGLQETQYF
TRBJ2-3 NA NA TRBV11-2 TGTGCCAGCAACGCGGGGTCTAGCACAGATACGCAGTATTTT CASNAGSSTDTQYF
TRBJ2-3 NA NA TRBV28 TGTGCCAGCAGTCACAATCAGGGGTTCCATACGCAGTATTTT CASSHNQGFHTQYF
TRBJ2-1 TRBD2 NA TRBV10-3 TGTGCCATCAAGTGGACTAGCGCCAACAATGAGCAGTTCTTC CAIKWTSANNEQFF